This T cell receptor (beta chain) is drawn from a study of cytomegalovirus exposure and HLA in healthy donors. The wider study: Roughly 85 million unique TCRs from HLA-typed donors made up an early data release.

The PCR contained 60 Vbeta and 13 Jbeta primers. Libraries were prepared by immunoSEQ multiplex PCR; TCRdb keeps only in-frame clonotypes and omits some of them. In the table there are 200,000 to 250,000 clones, roughly four fifths of which are singletons. The V gene lost 8 bases and the J gene lost 4 bases, with 15 bases spanning the gap. Germline assignment: CDR1 MNHNS and CDR2 SASEGT. The CDR3 is 14 residues long. J is TRBJ1-3 and V is TRBV6-1; weak D call: TRBD1 (5 bases). The sequencing sample was made of PBMCs. This TCR was recovered from a woman in her sixties or seventies in good health and CMV-seropositive. In nucleotides, the CDR3 is TGTGCCAGCCTCCGGGACTCCGTGGGAAACACCATATATTTT. This codes for CASLRDSVGNTIYF.